Presented here are 15 T cell receptor beta chains from one specimen sequenced in a study of vaccination and CD4 T cells after COVID-19. Time point indicated: late sampling 161 to 241 days after vaccination in a few convalescent patients. As to treatment: approximately 11-day PBMC culture with coronavirus spike peptide pools or control peptides (ViraFEST assay). CD4+ T cells that had been cultured provided DNA sequenced with the Oncomine TCR Beta short-read assay. MiXCR, applied by TCRdb to the PCR reads, yields one record per CDR3 protein. The sample includes over 15,000 distinct CDR3 sequences, around 40% of them seen just once. These TCRs' antigens remain unknown. This specimen consisted of CD4+ T cells from blood, cultured in vitro, obtained about 7 months after SARS-CoV-2 vaccination. Receptor source: a human donor who had recovered from COVID-19.

The chain carries TRBV20-1 and TRBJ2-3, with a weak D call TRBD2 (6 bases). The CDR3 totals 15 residues. CDR1 is DFQATT and CDR2 is SNEGSKA in the germline V gene (reference sequence). V was pared by 6 bases and J by 10 bases, with 26 bases between. The CDR3 DNA is TGCAGTGCAGAGACCGGGACTTGGAATCTCGGGTCGCAGTATTTT. Protein product: CSAETGTWNLGSQYF.

This clonotype was detected a few times. The rearrangement links TRBV6-2 or TRBV6-3 to TRBJ1-5, with TRBD1 matching over 9 bases. Germline CDR1 is MNHEY and CDR2 is SVGEGT. With V trimmed by 8 bases and J by 4 bases, 9 bases remained unmatched. This CDR3 spans 15 amino acids. The CDR3 loop is CASRRTGESNQPQHF. The DNA for the CDR3 is TGTGCCAGCCGAAGGACAGGGGAGAGTAATCAGCCCCAGCATTTT.

This clonotype was seen a handful of times. The chain joins TRBV7-2 to TRBJ1-5; a weak D match, TRBD1 (5 bases). V lost 1 base to trimming and J lost 2 bases, with 9 bases between them. Germline CDR1 reads SGHTA; CDR2 reads FQGNSA. This CDR3 comprises 15 residues. The CDR3 sequence is CASSLEGTGNQPQHF. DNA of the CDR3: TGTGCCAGCAGCTTAGAGGGGACCGGCAATCAGCCCCAGCATTTT.

This clonotype was counted once. The rearrangement links TRBV6-2 or TRBV6-3 to TRBJ2-2; 7 bases fit TRBD1. The V gene end was trimmed by 7 bases and the J gene end by 3 bases; junction bases not matched to a gene: 5. Germline V gene lookup returns CDR1 MNHEY and CDR2 SVGEGT. This CDR3 is 14 amino acids long. The CDR3 DNA reads TGTGCCAGCACGGGACAGCAGTACACCGGGGAGCTGTTTTTT. It yields the protein CASTGQQYTGELFF.

J is TRBJ2-1 and V is TRBV24-1; D gene unclear. CDR3 size: 13 residues. The V gene lost 0 bases and the J gene lost 7 bases, with 6 bases spanning the gap. Germline V gene lookup returns CDR1 KGHDR and CDR2 SFDVKD. The CDR3 nucleotides are TGTGCCACCAGTGATTTGTCGCCGAATGAGCAGTTCTTC. Its translation is CATSDLSPNEQFF.

The rearrangement joins TRBV20-1 to TRBJ2-3; D is undetermined. Germline assignment: CDR1 DFQATT and CDR2 SNEGSKA (reference sequence). The CDR3 runs 15 residues. The V end lost 4 bases, the J end lost 5 bases, and 19 bases lay between the germline ends. The CDR3 region is CSAKRPSVKIDTQYF. In DNA form, the CDR3 reads TGCAGTGCTAAGAGACCCTCCGTAAAGATAGATACGCAGTATTTT.

The chain recombines TRBV7-2 with TRBJ2-1; D uncertain. The CDR3 is 14 residues long. V was shortened by 2 bases and J by 8 bases, with 13 bases between the two germline ends. Germline CDR1 and CDR2: SGHTA and FQGNSA. CDR3 in DNA: TGTGCCAGCAGCTTAACCTCTAGATTCGATGAGCAGTTCTTC. Translated, it gives CASSLTSRFDEQFF.

The gene calls are TRBV20-1 and TRBJ2-5; weak D call: TRBD2 (6 bases). CDR1 and CDR2 (germline): DFQATT, SNEGSKA (reference sequence). The V and J ends lost 3 bases and 5 bases respectively, with 10 bases between them. The CDR3 has 12 residues. The chain's CDR3 is CSARRGGETQYF. CDR3 nucleotides: TGCAGTGCTAGGAGGGGAGGCGAGACCCAGTACTTC.

This sequence joins TRBV27 and TRBJ2-3, with D unresolved. Germline V CDR1 and CDR2: MNHEY, SMNVEV (reference sequence). This CDR3 contains 13 residues. The V end was cut by 3 bases, the J end by 4 bases, with 8 bases between. The CDR3 bases are TGTGCCAGCAGTTTTACACCCGCAGATACGCAGTATTTT. Translating it yields CASSFTPADTQYF.

This clonotype was counted only a few times. The chain carries TRBV2 and TRBJ1-6; D possibly corresponds to TRBD1 (6 bases). The CDR3 totals 16 residues. Germline lookup yields CDR1 SNHLY and CDR2 FYNNEI. V was trimmed by 4 bases and J by 5 bases, leaving 15 bases between them. The CDR3, as DNA: TGTGCCAGCAGTGGGGAGACAGGTCACAATAATTCACCCCTCCACTTT. Translation gives CASSGETGHNNSPLHF.

The chain uses TRBV15 and TRBJ1-5; TRBD1 matches at 8 bases. Germline V lookup: CDR1 LNHNV, CDR2 YYDKDF (reference sequence). The CDR3 consists of 18 residues. With 5 bases clipped from V and 0 bases from J, the junction kept 12 bases outside the gene matches. As DNA, the CDR3 is TGTGCCACCAGCCGGGCGGCAGGGGGCTGGTATAGCAATCAGCCCCAGCATTTT. It encodes CATSRAAGGWYSNQPQHF.

This clonotype was seen only a few times. The chain carries TRBV20-1 and TRBJ2-7; the match to TRBD1 covers 11 bases. CDR3 length equals 16 residues. The germline gives CDR1 DFQATT, CDR2 SNEGSKA (reference sequence). Trimming cost V 1 base and J 3 bases; bases outside gene matches: 8. This CDR3 is CSARAFGQGANYEQYF. In DNA form, the CDR3 reads TGCAGTGCTAGAGCCTTTGGACAGGGGGCGAACTACGAGCAGTACTTC.

This clonotype was detected only a few times. The chain combines TRBV20-1 with TRBJ1-1; 8 bases match TRBD1. The CDR3 loop spans 11 amino acids. In germline, CDR1 is DFQATT, CDR2 SNEGSKA (reference sequence). Unmatched junction bases numbered 3, after V lost 6 bases and J lost 6 bases. The CDR3, as DNA: TGCAGTGCCCCGACAGGGGCTGAAGCTTTCTTT. This codes for CSAPTGAEAFF.

The J gene is TRBJ1-3, the V gene TRBV7-9; D call uncertain. The CDR3 totals 14 residues. Germline values: CDR1 SEHNR, CDR2 FQNEAQ (reference sequence). V lost 3 bases, J lost 4 bases, and 10 bases lay in between. CDR3 in DNA: TGTGCCAGCAGCTTTCTCTCCATCGGAAACACCATATATTTT. Amino acid sequence: CASSFLSIGNTIYF.

The chain is built from TRBV5-4 and TRBJ2-5; TRBD2 agrees at 11 bases. From germline, CDR1 is SGHNT and CDR2 YYREEE (reference sequence). The CDR3 is 15 amino acids. V was clipped by 0 bases and J by 5 bases; unmatched bases: 3. CDR3 loop: CASSLGTSGLETQYF. CDR3 nucleotides: TGTGCCAGCAGCTTGGGGACTAGCGGGTTGGAGACCCAGTACTTC. The complete variable domain, with remaining parts taken from reference TRBV5-4 and TRBJ2-5, reads ETGVTQSPTHLIKTRGQQVTLRCSSQSGHNTVSWYQQALGQGPQFIFQYYREEENGRGNFPPRFSGLQFPNYSSELNVNALELDDSALYLCASSLGTSGLETQYFGPGTRLLVL.